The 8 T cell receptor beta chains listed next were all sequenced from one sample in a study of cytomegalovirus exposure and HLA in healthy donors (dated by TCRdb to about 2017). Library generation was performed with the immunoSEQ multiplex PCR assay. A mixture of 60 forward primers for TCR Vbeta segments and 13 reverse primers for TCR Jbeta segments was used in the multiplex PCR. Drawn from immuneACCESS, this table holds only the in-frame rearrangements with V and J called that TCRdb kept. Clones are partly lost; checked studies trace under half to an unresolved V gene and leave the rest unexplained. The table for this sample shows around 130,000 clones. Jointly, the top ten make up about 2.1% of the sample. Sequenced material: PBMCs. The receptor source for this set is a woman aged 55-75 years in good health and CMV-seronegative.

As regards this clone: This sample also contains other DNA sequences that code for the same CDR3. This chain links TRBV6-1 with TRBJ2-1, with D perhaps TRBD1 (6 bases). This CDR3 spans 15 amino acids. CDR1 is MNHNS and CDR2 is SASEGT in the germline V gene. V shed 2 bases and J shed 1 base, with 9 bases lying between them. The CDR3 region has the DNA TGTGCCAGCAGTGAAACAGGGTTTTCCTACAATGAGCAGTTCTTC. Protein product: CASSETGFSYNEQFF.

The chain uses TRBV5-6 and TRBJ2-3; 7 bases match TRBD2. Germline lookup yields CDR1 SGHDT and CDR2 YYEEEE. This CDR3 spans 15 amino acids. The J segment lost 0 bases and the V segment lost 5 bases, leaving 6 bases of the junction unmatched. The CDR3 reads CASSPYSGSTDTQYF. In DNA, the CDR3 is TGTGCCAGCAGTCCATATAGCGGGAGCACAGATACGCAGTATTTT.

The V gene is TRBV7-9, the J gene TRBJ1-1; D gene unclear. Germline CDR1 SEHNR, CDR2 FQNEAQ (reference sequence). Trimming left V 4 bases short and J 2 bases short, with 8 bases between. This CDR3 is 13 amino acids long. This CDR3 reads CASSWALNTEAFF. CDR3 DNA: TGTGCCAGCAGCTGGGCACTTAACACTGAAGCTTTCTTT.

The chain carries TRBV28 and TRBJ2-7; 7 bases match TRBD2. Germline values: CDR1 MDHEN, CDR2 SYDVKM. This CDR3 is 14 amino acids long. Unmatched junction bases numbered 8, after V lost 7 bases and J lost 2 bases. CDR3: CASNIAGQAYEQYF. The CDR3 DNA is TGTGCCAGCAACATAGCGGGCCAAGCCTACGAGCAGTACTTC.

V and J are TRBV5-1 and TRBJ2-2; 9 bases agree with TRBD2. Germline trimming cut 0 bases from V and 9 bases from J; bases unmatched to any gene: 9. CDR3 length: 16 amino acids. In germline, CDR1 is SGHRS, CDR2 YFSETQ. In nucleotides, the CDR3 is TGCGCCAGCAGCTTGGTCGAGGCGGGGGGGCTCCGGGAGCTGTTTTTT. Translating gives CASSLVEAGGLRELFF.

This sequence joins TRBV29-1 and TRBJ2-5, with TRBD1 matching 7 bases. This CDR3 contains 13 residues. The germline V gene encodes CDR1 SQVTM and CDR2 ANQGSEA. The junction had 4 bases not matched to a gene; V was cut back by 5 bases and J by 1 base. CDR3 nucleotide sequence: TGCAGCGTTCCGACAGGGATCCAAGAGACCCAGTACTTC. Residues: CSVPTGIQETQYF.

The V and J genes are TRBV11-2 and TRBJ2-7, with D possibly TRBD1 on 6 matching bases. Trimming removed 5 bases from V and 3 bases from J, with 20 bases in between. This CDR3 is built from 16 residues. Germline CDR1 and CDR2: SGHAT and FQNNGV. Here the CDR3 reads CASSPNWDTEFYEQYF. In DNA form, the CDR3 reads TGTGCCAGCAGCCCAAATTGGGACACTGAATTCTACGAGCAGTACTTC.

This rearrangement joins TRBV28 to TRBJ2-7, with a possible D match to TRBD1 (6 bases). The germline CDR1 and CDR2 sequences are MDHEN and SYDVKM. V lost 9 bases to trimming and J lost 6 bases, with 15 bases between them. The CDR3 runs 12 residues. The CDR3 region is CASGTLRLEQYF. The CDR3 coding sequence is TGTGCCAGTGGGACATTGCGGCTCGAGCAGTACTTC. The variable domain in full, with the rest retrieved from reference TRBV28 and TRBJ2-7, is DVKVTQSSRYLVKRTGEKVFLECVQDMDHENMFWYRQDPGLGLRLIYFSYDVKMKEKGDIPEGYSVSREKKERFSLILESASTNQTSMYLCASGTLRLEQYFGPGTRLTVT.